The source of this T cell receptor (beta chain) is a study of T cells after posttransplantation cyclophosphamide. Study outcomes and limitations: Donor-recipient repertoire similarity was low at 1-2 months, rising over year one. Recipient CMV seropositivity and CMV reactivation strongly tracked TRB clonality. TRB overlap between skin or GI tissue T cells and blood was limited.

This clone was found many times. As yet, its antigen is unknown. With V trimmed by 3 bases and J by 1 base, 2 bases remained unmatched. Looked up from germline, CDR1 is MRHNA and CDR2 is SNTAGT. The CDR3 consists of 14 residues. Sequencing was performed with immunoSEQ multiplex PCR; in TCRdb, only in-frame clones are kept and a portion is missing. Listed here are 5,000 or so clones without any singletons, the top ten holding under 30%. Treatment was busulfan-fludarabine conditioning, a marrow graft, and cyclophosphamide on days +3 and +4. Sequenced material: PBMCs, taken 350 to 400 days after allogeneic stem cell transplant with posttransplant cyclophosphamide. This TCR derives from a male patient aged 60-69 years who received an allogeneic stem cell transplant from a related donor, was CMV-positive, and had acute GVHD only. Some T cells may have originated in the graft donor. The genes are TRBV6-4 and TRBJ1-1, with 7 bases that match TRBD1. The DNA of the CDR3 is TGTGCCAGCAGTGAGGACAGGTGGAACACTGAAGCTTTCTTT. Translating it yields CASSEDRWNTEAFF.